What follows are 5 T cell receptor beta chains derived from one specimen sequenced in a study of blood T cell repertoires in COVID-19. Method: immunoSEQ multiplex PCR; TCRdb's copy keeps in-frame clones and lacks some. The repertoire holds about 240,000 clones, with around 80% as singletons. Sequencing used peripheral blood. These receptors came from a woman between 18 and 29 years old with acute or convalescent COVID-19.

The gene calls are TRBV4-2 and TRBJ2-7; D ambiguous. The V end lost 5 bases, the J end lost 2 bases, and 19 bases lay between the germline ends. The germline CDR1 and CDR2 sequences are LGHNA and YNFKEQ. CDR3 length: 16 residues. The CDR3 DNA sequence: TGTGCCAGCAGCGAAAATAGCCGCTACCCGACCTACGAGCAGTACTTC. Its translation: CASSENSRYPTYEQYF.

The rearrangement links TRBV28 to TRBJ2-3; 8 positions agree with TRBD2. The CDR3 is made up of 16 amino acids. Germline loops: CDR1 MDHEN, CDR2 SYDVKM. V shed 3 bases and J 0 bases; nucleotides not matched to a gene: 5. The CDR3 sequence: CASSFGPSGSTDTQYF. CDR3 in DNA: TGTGCCAGCAGTTTTGGGCCTAGCGGGAGCACAGATACGCAGTATTTT. The full variable domain, its missing parts supplied by reference TRBV28 and TRBJ2-3, is DVKVTQSSRYLVKRTGEKVFLECVQDMDHENMFWYRQDPGLGLRLIYFSYDVKMKEKGDIPEGYSVSREKKERFSLILESASTNQTSMYLCASSFGPSGSTDTQYFGPGTRLTVL.

The chain's CDR3 is CASSQSVTGGGTDTQYF. The CDR3 nucleotides are TGCGCCAGCAGCCAGAGCGTAACAGGGGGCGGCACAGATACGCAGTATTTT. This chain connects TRBV5-1 to TRBJ2-3; TRBD1 matches 9 bases. This CDR3 has 17 amino acids. V dropped 4 bases and J dropped 1; count of bases not matched to a gene: 10. Germline V gene data show CDR1 as SGHRS and CDR2 as YFSETQ.

The rearrangement links TRBV6-2 or TRBV6-3 to TRBJ1-4, with D possibly matching TRBD1 (5 bases). Trimming cost V 3 bases and J 4 bases, with 9 bases left between them. In germline, CDR1 is MNHEY, CDR2 SVGEGT. This CDR3 spans 14 amino acids. The CDR3 loop is CASSYQGLNEKLFF. In nucleotides, the CDR3 is TGTGCCAGCAGTTATCAGGGACTTAATGAAAAACTGTTTTTT.

The chain is built from TRBV6-2 or TRBV6-3 and TRBJ2-3; D gene unclear. Looked up from germline, CDR1 is MNHEY and CDR2 is SVGEGT. V was cut by 4 bases and J by 2 bases, with 10 bases left in between. The CDR3 runs 14 residues. The CDR3 loop is CASSFGLITDTQYF. The CDR3 DNA reads as TGTGCCAGCAGTTTTGGGCTAATCACAGATACGCAGTATTTT.